This TCR beta chain was found in a study of blood T cell repertoires in COVID-19. Study at large: The cDNA or gDNA used as material had been derived from T cells, B-cell-depleted T cells, or PBMCs.

The CDR3 covers 14 residues. After removal of 5 bases from V and 8 bases from J, the junction contained 8 bases not matched to a gene. CDR1 and CDR2 from the germline V gene are SEHNR and FQNEAQ (reference sequence). Adults between about 18 and 95 years of age took part from 24 US areas. Two negative PCRs, clearance, or symptom resolution were required of recovered Cohort 3 donors. Only in-frame clones appear in the TCRdb table, and some are missing; sequencing was by immunoSEQ multiplex PCR. In the table there are fewer than 300,000 clones, more than 80% of which are singletons. The sequenced sample was PBMCs or T cells enriched from blood (not recorded which). The receptor was derived from a woman aged 25 to 39 who had recovered from COVID-19. The chain recombines TRBV7-9 with TRBJ1-4; 7 nucleotides agree with TRBD1. The CDR3 region is CASSGGQMGEKLFF. In DNA, the CDR3 is TGTGCCAGCAGCGGGGGACAGATGGGAGAAAAACTGTTTTTT.